This entry lists 13 T cell receptor beta chains sequenced from one sample in a study of blood T cell repertoires in COVID-19. The repertoire was sequenced with immunoSEQ multiplex PCR; TCRdb's copy has only in-frame clones and lacks some. The sample includes some 500,000 clones, approximately 88% of them seen just once. Specimen: peripheral blood. The receptors were gathered from a woman between 50 and 59 years old with COVID-19, enrolled during active disease.

This chain uses TRBV4-1 with TRBJ2-5; 7 nucleotides align to TRBD1. Trimming cost V 3 bases and J 5 bases; bases outside gene matches: 15. The CDR3 loop spans 17 amino acids. CDR1 is MGHRA and CDR2 is YSYEKL in the germline V gene. The CDR3 here is CASSHPPDNEGAETQYF. In DNA form, the CDR3 reads TGCGCCAGCAGCCATCCGCCGGATAACGAGGGGGCGGAGACCCAGTACTTC.

The CDR3 is CASRPTGETEAFF. The CDR3 DNA is TGTGCCAGCAGACCGACCGGGGAGACTGAAGCTTTCTTT. V gene TRBV6-5 combines with J gene TRBJ1-1; D gene ambiguous. The CDR3 has 13 amino acids. Trimming cost V 6 bases and J 5 bases, with 13 bases left between them. CDR1 MNHEY and CDR2 SVGAGI come from the germline V gene.

The V and J genes are TRBV4-1 and TRBJ1-1; unclear D gene. CDR3 size: 14 residues. Per the germline V gene, CDR1 is MGHRA and CDR2 is YSYEKL. V lost 3 bases and J lost 5, with 13 bases in between. CDR3 region: CASSQVLASTEAFF. The CDR3, as DNA: TGCGCCAGCAGCCAGGTTCTCGCGAGTACTGAAGCTTTCTTT.

This clone showed up just a few times. The chain uses TRBV19 and TRBJ1-1, with a tentative D call TRBD1 (6 bases). Germline CDR1 is LNHDA and CDR2 is SQIVND (reference sequence). The V and J ends lost 7 bases and 1 base respectively, with 13 bases between them. This CDR3 is built from 14 residues. The CDR3: CASTTQGPNTEAFF. CDR3 nucleotide sequence: TGTGCCAGTACCACACAGGGTCCGAACACTGAAGCTTTCTTT.

The genes are TRBV27 and TRBJ1-1; D ambiguous. The germline V and J ends were trimmed by 5 bases and 2 bases, with 9 bases remaining between them. The CDR3 covers 13 residues. Per the germline V gene, CDR1 is MNHEY and CDR2 is SMNVEV (reference sequence). The CDR3 spells CASSPRLNTEAFF. The CDR3 DNA reads TGTGCCAGCAGTCCGAGACTAAACACTGAAGCTTTCTTT.

The V call is TRBV5-1, the J call TRBJ1-1, with D perhaps TRBD1 (5 bases). Germline loops: CDR1 SGHRS, CDR2 YFSETQ. V lost 0 bases to trimming and J lost 4 bases, with 10 bases between them. The CDR3 has 14 amino acids. CDR3 sequence: CASSLDRGSTEAFF. The CDR3 coding sequence is TGCGCCAGCAGCTTGGATCGGGGGAGCACTGAAGCTTTCTTT.

This clone was counted only a few times. This chain joins TRBV7-6 and TRBJ1-2, with 8 positions matching TRBD1. Germline V gene sequence: CDR1 SGHVS, CDR2 FNYEAQ. There are 16 residues in the CDR3. V shed 6 bases and J 5 bases; nucleotides not matched to a gene: 14. CDR3 residues: CASSPMAGQDAYGYTF. In nucleotides, the CDR3 is TGTGCCAGCAGTCCGATGGCGGGACAGGACGCTTATGGCTACACCTTC.

The chain employs TRBV11-2 and TRBJ2-1, with 7 bases aligning to TRBD1. Germline V gene lookup returns CDR1 SGHAT and CDR2 FQNNGV. This CDR3 region has 15 residues. With 0 bases clipped from V and 7 bases from J, the junction kept 6 bases outside the gene matches. Here the CDR3 reads CASSLDRGSWNEQFF. CDR3 sequence (DNA): TGTGCCAGCAGCTTAGACAGGGGGTCGTGGAATGAGCAGTTCTTC.

This chain joins TRBV5-4 and TRBJ1-2; 7 bases match TRBD1. Trimming at V came to 6 bases and at J to 5 bases, leaving 13 bases not matched to a gene. Germline V CDR1 and CDR2: SGHNT, YYREEE (reference sequence). The CDR3 has 15 residues. The CDR3 region has the DNA TGTGCCAGCACCACGCCGGGACAGCTAACGTATGGCTACACCTTC. Protein: CASTTPGQLTYGYTF.

The chain is built from TRBV2 and TRBJ2-5; 7 bases are a match to TRBD2. V was pared by 6 bases and J by 3 bases, with 4 bases of the junction left unmatched. CDR3 size: 13 residues. In germline, CDR1 is SNHLY, CDR2 FYNNEI. This CDR3 reads CASRDAGEETQYF. The CDR3 DNA reads as TGTGCCAGCAGAGATGCGGGGGAAGAGACCCAGTACTTC.

The chain combines TRBV28 with TRBJ1-1; 8 bases line up with TRBD1. The length of the CDR3 is 15 residues. V lost 6 bases and J lost 6; bases outside the gene matches: 12. Germline loops: CDR1 MDHEN, CDR2 SYDVKM. CDR3 sequence: CASRQGAREDAEAFF. In DNA form, the CDR3 reads TGTGCCAGCAGGCAGGGGGCCAGAGAGGACGCTGAAGCTTTCTTT. The full variable domain, with the rest looked up from reference TRBV28 and TRBJ1-1, is DVKVTQSSRYLVKRTGEKVFLECVQDMDHENMFWYRQDPGLGLRLIYFSYDVKMKEKGDIPEGYSVSREKKERFSLILESASTNQTSMYLCASRQGAREDAEAFFGQGTRLTVV.

The chain couples TRBV9 to TRBJ2-1, with 11 bases aligning to TRBD2. The ends lost 4 bases at V and 7 bases at J; junction bases unmatched: 10. The CDR3 length is 16 residues. Germline V lookup: CDR1 SGDLS, CDR2 YYNGEE. CDR3 loop: CASSLLSGGAGNEQFF. The CDR3 DNA follows: TGTGCCAGCAGCCTACTTAGCGGGGGGGCAGGGAATGAGCAGTTCTTC. Combining the CDR3 with reference TRBV9 and TRBJ2-1 gives the whole variable domain DSGVTQTPKHLITATGQRVTLRCSPRSGDLSVYWYQQSLDQGLQFLIQYYNGEERAKGNILERFSAQQFPDLHSELNLSSLELGDSALYFCASSLLSGGAGNEQFFGPGTRLTVL.

V usage is TRBV19 and J usage is TRBJ1-3, with 7 bases fitting TRBD1. The ends lost 10 bases at V and 6 bases at J; junction bases unmatched: 15. Germline V gene sequence: CDR1 LNHDA, CDR2 SQIVND (reference sequence). The CDR3 is made up of 15 amino acids. The CDR3 is CATRPAQGIANTIYF. DNA of the CDR3: TGTGCCACCCGACCCGCACAGGGGATCGCAAACACCATATATTTT. The variable domain in full, completed from reference TRBV19 and TRBJ1-3, reads DGGITQSPKYLFRKEGQNVTLSCEQNLNHDAMYWYRQDPGQGLRLIYYSQIVNDFQKGDIAEGYSVSREKKESFPLTVTSAQKNPTAFYLCATRPAQGIANTIYFGEGSWLTVV.